These 24 T cell receptor beta chains came from one sample sequenced in a study of blood T cell repertoires in COVID-19. Some clones are missing from TCRdb's copy, which holds only in-frame ones; the method was immunoSEQ multiplex PCR. The data show under 200,000 clones, 70% to 90% seen once. Sequencing was done on a sample of PBMCs or T cells enriched from blood (not recorded which). Receptors were obtained from a woman aged 45 to 65 who had recovered from COVID-19.

This chain uses TRBV2 with TRBJ1-2; 7 nucleotides line up with TRBD1. The germline CDR1 and CDR2 sequences are SNHLY and FYNNEI. With 5 bases clipped from V and 1 base from J, the junction kept 4 bases outside the gene matches. The CDR3 totals 14 residues. The CDR3 nucleotides read TGTGCCAGCAGTAGACAGGGAATTAACTATGGCTACACCTTC. This sequence encodes CASSRQGINYGYTF.

This chain links TRBV4-3 with TRBJ1-4; TRBD1 might be the D (5 bases). The CDR3 spans 14 residues. Looked up from germline, CDR1 is LGHNA and CDR2 is YSLEER. Between the trimmed V and J ends, which lost 0 bases and 6 bases, there was a span of 8 bases. CDR3 nucleotide sequence: TGCGCCAGCAGCCAAGATACCAGGGATGAAAAACTGTTTTTT. Its protein product is CASSQDTRDEKLFF.

The gene calls are TRBV5-1 and TRBJ1-1; 9 bases match TRBD1. The CDR3 covers 15 residues. The ends lost 0 bases at V and 6 bases at J; junction bases unmatched: 6. The germline gives CDR1 SGHRS, CDR2 YFSETQ. The CDR3 DNA reads as TGCGCCAGCAGCTTGGGAGGGACAGGGACTTCTGAAGCTTTCTTT. This translates into CASSLGGTGTSEAFF.

This clone was found many times. The chain couples TRBV30 to TRBJ2-7; no clear D gene. The V end was cut by 0 bases, the J end by 1 base, with 4 bases between. CDR3 length equals 12 residues. CDR1 is GTSNPN and CDR2 is SVGIG in the germline V gene (reference sequence). CDR3 DNA: TGTGCCTGGAGTGTAACATCCTACGAGCAGTACTTC. Protein product: CAWSVTSYEQYF.

The chain uses TRBV30 and TRBJ2-2, with D possibly matching TRBD2 (6 bases). V lost 1 base and J 4 bases, leaving 13 bases between the germline ends. Looked up from germline, CDR1 is GTSNPN and CDR2 is SVGIG (reference sequence). The CDR3 covers 15 residues. CDR3 residues: CAWSGRAGSTGELFF. The CDR3 DNA sequence: TGTGCCTGGAGTGGCCGGGCGGGGAGCACCGGGGAGCTGTTTTTT.

The gene calls are TRBV5-4 and TRBJ2-1; D might be TRBD2 (6 bases). Germline V gene lookup returns CDR1 SGHNT and CDR2 YYREEE (reference sequence). V lost 3 bases, J lost 0 bases, and 10 bases lay in between. The CDR3 loop spans 15 amino acids. The CDR3 spells CASSSPGGSYNEQFF. CDR3 coding DNA: TGTGCCAGCAGCTCCCCCGGGGGCTCCTACAATGAGCAGTTCTTC.

The CDR3 protein is CASSPPGHWNTGELFF. DNA of the CDR3: TGTGCCAGCTCACCACCGGGACATTGGAACACCGGGGAGCTGTTTTTT. V and J are TRBV18 and TRBJ2-2, with D perhaps matching TRBD1 (6 bases). The V and J ends lost 0 bases and 1 base respectively, with 9 bases between them. Germline V gene data show CDR1 as KGHSH and CDR2 as LQKENI. The CDR3 has 16 residues.

This rearrangement joins TRBV11-2 to TRBJ2-5; a weak D match, TRBD2 (6 bases). The CDR3 is 15 residues long. V was cut by 5 bases and J by 3 bases, with 16 bases left in between. The germline V gene encodes CDR1 SGHAT and CDR2 FQNNGV. This CDR3 reads CASSPGRRGEETQYF. In DNA form, the CDR3 reads TGTGCCAGCAGCCCAGGACGGAGGGGTGAAGAGACCCAGTACTTC.

V and J are TRBV4-2 and TRBJ2-3, with D maybe TRBD1 (5 bases). V was pared by 6 bases and J by 2 bases, with 15 bases between. This CDR3 is 15 amino acids long. Germline CDR1 is LGHNA and CDR2 is YNFKEQ. This chain's CDR3 is CASSQTGMITDTQYF. The CDR3 nucleotides are TGTGCCAGCAGTCAAACAGGAATGATCACAGATACGCAGTATTTT.

The chain has TRBV2 and TRBJ1-1, with D maybe TRBD1 (6 bases). Germline V gives CDR1 SNHLY, CDR2 FYNNEI. Trimming cost V 7 bases and J 1 base, with 13 bases left between them. This CDR3 is built from 14 residues. The CDR3 DNA follows: TGTGCCAGCACCAGGGACACCTCGAACACTGAAGCTTTCTTT. Its translation is CASTRDTSNTEAFF.

This chain joins TRBV7-2 and TRBJ1-1; 7 bases map to TRBD1. CDR3 length: 16 residues. Germline CDR1 is SGHTA and CDR2 is FQGNSA. J lost 1 base, V lost 0 bases, and 5 bases had no gene match. Written as DNA, the CDR3 is TGTGCCAGCAGCTTAGCGGGGACAGCGCAGAACACTGAAGCTTTCTTT. Encoded protein: CASSLAGTAQNTEAFF.

V usage is TRBV6-4 and J usage is TRBJ1-5; weak D call: TRBD1 (5 bases). V lost 5 bases and J lost 4, with 9 bases in between. The germline CDR1 and CDR2 sequences are MRHNA and SNTAGT. The CDR3 extends over 13 amino acids. CDR3 bases: TGTGCCAGCAGTCCAGGGAGGAATCAGCCCCAGCATTTT. Translated, it gives CASSPGRNQPQHF.

V gene TRBV29-1 combines with J gene TRBJ1-1; 7 bases fit TRBD1. Trimming took 7 bases from V and 3 from J; bases not matched to a gene: 2. The CDR3 contains 11 residues. Germline CDR1 is SQVTM and CDR2 is ANQGSEA. Written as DNA, the CDR3 is TGCAGCGCCGGACAGGACACTGAAGCTTTCTTT. Translation gives CSAGQDTEAFF.

V usage is TRBV19 and J usage is TRBJ1-4, with D uncertain. The germline CDR1 and CDR2 sequences are LNHDA and SQIVND (reference sequence). The CDR3 sequence is 15 residues long. V lost 3 bases to trimming and J lost 5 bases, with 13 bases between them. CDR3 DNA sequence: TGTGCCAGTAGTATTCCCGGGTCCTTAAATGAAAAACTGTTTTTT. Translating it yields CASSIPGSLNEKLFF. Drawing the rest from reference TRBV19 and TRBJ1-4, the complete variable domain is DGGITQSPKYLFRKEGQNVTLSCEQNLNHDAMYWYRQDPGQGLRLIYYSQIVNDFQKGDIAEGYSVSREKKESFPLTVTSAQKNPTAFYLCASSIPGSLNEKLFFGSGTQLSVL.

This chain joins TRBV5-1 and TRBJ2-7; 15 nucleotides agree with TRBD2. This CDR3 has 17 residues. Germline-derived CDR1 and CDR2 are SGHRS and YFSETQ. With V trimmed by 3 bases and J by 1 base, 5 bases remained unmatched. In nucleotides, the CDR3 is TGCGCCAGCAGCTCGGGACTAGCGGGGGGAAAATCCTACGAGCAGTACTTC. Amino acids: CASSSGLAGGKSYEQYF.

The V call is TRBV24-1, the J call TRBJ2-7, with TRBD1 matching over 9 bases. This CDR3 region has 15 residues. Germline V gives CDR1 KGHDR, CDR2 SFDVKD. J lost 6 bases, V lost 3 bases, and 8 bases had no gene match. CDR3 sequence: CATSDPRDRVGEQYF. Here the CDR3 DNA reads TGTGCCACCAGTGATCCCCGGGACAGGGTGGGCGAGCAGTACTTC.

V is TRBV6-1 and J is TRBJ2-3; TRBD1 agrees at 9 bases. The junction had 2 bases not matched to a gene; V was cut back by 2 bases and J by 5 bases. The CDR3 has 14 amino acids. Germline V gene lookup returns CDR1 MNHNS and CDR2 SASEGT. The CDR3 coding sequence is TGTGCCAGCAGTGAACGGACAGGGGAAGATACGCAGTATTTT. Translating it yields CASSERTGEDTQYF.

This chain joins TRBV7-2 and TRBJ1-1, with D possibly matching TRBD1 (5 bases). Trimming removed 3 bases from V and 7 bases from J, with 15 bases in between. CDR1 and CDR2 (germline): SGHTA, FQGNSA. The CDR3 spans 14 residues. CDR3 in amino acids: CASSFRAQGGEAFF. The CDR3 DNA sequence: TGTGCCAGCAGCTTCCGGGCGCAGGGAGGTGAAGCTTTCTTT.

The V gene is TRBV7-9, the J gene TRBJ1-1; D possibly corresponds to TRBD1 (5 bases). This CDR3 contains 14 residues. Germline V gene data show CDR1 as SEHNR and CDR2 as FQNEAQ (reference sequence). Deletions cut 2 bases from V and 2 bases from J, with 9 bases between. In DNA form, the CDR3 reads TGTGCCAGCAGCTTAACAACAGGAAACACTGAAGCTTTCTTT. The encoded protein is CASSLTTGNTEAFF.

The chain couples TRBV9 to TRBJ2-3, with 12 bases fitting TRBD2. The junction had 9 bases not matched to a gene; V was cut back by 4 bases and J by 6 bases. CDR1 and CDR2 (germline): SGDLS, YYNGEE. The CDR3 is made up of 16 amino acids. As DNA, the CDR3 is TGTGCCAGCAGCTCAAGGACTAGCGGGGTAGGGGATACGCAGTATTTT. Its translation is CASSSRTSGVGDTQYF.

This sequence joins TRBV7-9 and TRBJ1-6; D is unclear. CDR3 length: 15 residues. The V end was cut by 1 base, the J end by 5 bases, with 9 bases between. Germline values: CDR1 SEHNR, CDR2 FQNEAQ (reference sequence). This CDR3 is CASSLDGRDNSPLHF. CDR3 sequence (DNA): TGTGCCAGCAGCTTAGATGGGAGGGATAATTCACCCCTCCACTTT.

The rearrangement joins TRBV5-6 to TRBJ2-6; D is possibly TRBD1 (5 bases). This CDR3 region has 16 residues. Germline CDR1 and CDR2: SGHDT and YYEEEE. Trimming removed 4 bases from V and 0 bases from J, with 11 bases in between. This CDR3 is CASSLWGVSGANVLTF. CDR3 DNA: TGTGCCAGCAGCCTCTGGGGCGTCTCTGGGGCCAACGTCCTGACTTTC.

V usage is TRBV9 and J usage is TRBJ1-5; the D is unclear. V lost 2 bases, J lost 0 bases, and 9 bases lay in between. The CDR3 spans 15 residues. Germline loops: CDR1 SGDLS, CDR2 YYNGEE. The CDR3 region is CASSVSLDSNQPQHF. The CDR3 DNA follows: TGTGCCAGCAGCGTTAGCTTGGATAGCAATCAGCCCCAGCATTTT. Full variable domain (outside the CDR3, taken from reference TRBV9 and TRBJ1-5): DSGVTQTPKHLITATGQRVTLRCSPRSGDLSVYWYQQSLDQGLQFLIQYYNGEERAKGNILERFSAQQFPDLHSELNLSSLELGDSALYFCASSVSLDSNQPQHFGDGTRLSIL.

This clone was detected once. V gene TRBV27 combines with J gene TRBJ2-7, with 11 bases lining up with TRBD2. This CDR3 is 15 amino acids long. Germline-derived CDR1 and CDR2 are MNHEY and SMNVEV (reference sequence). Trimming at V came to 0 bases and at J to 2 bases, leaving 0 bases not matched to a gene. The DNA for the CDR3 is TGTGCCAGCAGTTTATCTAGCGGGGGGGCCTACGAGCAGTACTTC. This gives the protein CASSLSSGGAYEQYF.